This T cell receptor (beta chain) was identified during a study of long-term antiretroviral therapy in people with HIV. The assay, immunoSEQ v3.0, was run at survey level. Here immunoSEQ multiplex PCR was the method, and the copy in TCRdb shows in-frame clones only, minus some. The sample records roughly 20,000 clones, over 75% being singletons. Turning to this clone: The junction departs from germline at one end; a sequencing error may be responsible.

Germline V gives CDR1 GTSNPN, CDR2 SVGIG (reference sequence). This CDR3 is built from 13 residues. This clonotype originated in a man aged 25-45 years with HIV. The chain is built from TRBV30 and TRBJ1-1; D unclear. Sequencing used unsorted PBMCs, obtained 1.5 years after starting antiretroviral therapy. The CDR3 DNA reads as TGTGCCCGGAGGAGGGTTTCGAACACTGAAGCTTTCTTT. It yields the protein CARRRVSNTEAFF.